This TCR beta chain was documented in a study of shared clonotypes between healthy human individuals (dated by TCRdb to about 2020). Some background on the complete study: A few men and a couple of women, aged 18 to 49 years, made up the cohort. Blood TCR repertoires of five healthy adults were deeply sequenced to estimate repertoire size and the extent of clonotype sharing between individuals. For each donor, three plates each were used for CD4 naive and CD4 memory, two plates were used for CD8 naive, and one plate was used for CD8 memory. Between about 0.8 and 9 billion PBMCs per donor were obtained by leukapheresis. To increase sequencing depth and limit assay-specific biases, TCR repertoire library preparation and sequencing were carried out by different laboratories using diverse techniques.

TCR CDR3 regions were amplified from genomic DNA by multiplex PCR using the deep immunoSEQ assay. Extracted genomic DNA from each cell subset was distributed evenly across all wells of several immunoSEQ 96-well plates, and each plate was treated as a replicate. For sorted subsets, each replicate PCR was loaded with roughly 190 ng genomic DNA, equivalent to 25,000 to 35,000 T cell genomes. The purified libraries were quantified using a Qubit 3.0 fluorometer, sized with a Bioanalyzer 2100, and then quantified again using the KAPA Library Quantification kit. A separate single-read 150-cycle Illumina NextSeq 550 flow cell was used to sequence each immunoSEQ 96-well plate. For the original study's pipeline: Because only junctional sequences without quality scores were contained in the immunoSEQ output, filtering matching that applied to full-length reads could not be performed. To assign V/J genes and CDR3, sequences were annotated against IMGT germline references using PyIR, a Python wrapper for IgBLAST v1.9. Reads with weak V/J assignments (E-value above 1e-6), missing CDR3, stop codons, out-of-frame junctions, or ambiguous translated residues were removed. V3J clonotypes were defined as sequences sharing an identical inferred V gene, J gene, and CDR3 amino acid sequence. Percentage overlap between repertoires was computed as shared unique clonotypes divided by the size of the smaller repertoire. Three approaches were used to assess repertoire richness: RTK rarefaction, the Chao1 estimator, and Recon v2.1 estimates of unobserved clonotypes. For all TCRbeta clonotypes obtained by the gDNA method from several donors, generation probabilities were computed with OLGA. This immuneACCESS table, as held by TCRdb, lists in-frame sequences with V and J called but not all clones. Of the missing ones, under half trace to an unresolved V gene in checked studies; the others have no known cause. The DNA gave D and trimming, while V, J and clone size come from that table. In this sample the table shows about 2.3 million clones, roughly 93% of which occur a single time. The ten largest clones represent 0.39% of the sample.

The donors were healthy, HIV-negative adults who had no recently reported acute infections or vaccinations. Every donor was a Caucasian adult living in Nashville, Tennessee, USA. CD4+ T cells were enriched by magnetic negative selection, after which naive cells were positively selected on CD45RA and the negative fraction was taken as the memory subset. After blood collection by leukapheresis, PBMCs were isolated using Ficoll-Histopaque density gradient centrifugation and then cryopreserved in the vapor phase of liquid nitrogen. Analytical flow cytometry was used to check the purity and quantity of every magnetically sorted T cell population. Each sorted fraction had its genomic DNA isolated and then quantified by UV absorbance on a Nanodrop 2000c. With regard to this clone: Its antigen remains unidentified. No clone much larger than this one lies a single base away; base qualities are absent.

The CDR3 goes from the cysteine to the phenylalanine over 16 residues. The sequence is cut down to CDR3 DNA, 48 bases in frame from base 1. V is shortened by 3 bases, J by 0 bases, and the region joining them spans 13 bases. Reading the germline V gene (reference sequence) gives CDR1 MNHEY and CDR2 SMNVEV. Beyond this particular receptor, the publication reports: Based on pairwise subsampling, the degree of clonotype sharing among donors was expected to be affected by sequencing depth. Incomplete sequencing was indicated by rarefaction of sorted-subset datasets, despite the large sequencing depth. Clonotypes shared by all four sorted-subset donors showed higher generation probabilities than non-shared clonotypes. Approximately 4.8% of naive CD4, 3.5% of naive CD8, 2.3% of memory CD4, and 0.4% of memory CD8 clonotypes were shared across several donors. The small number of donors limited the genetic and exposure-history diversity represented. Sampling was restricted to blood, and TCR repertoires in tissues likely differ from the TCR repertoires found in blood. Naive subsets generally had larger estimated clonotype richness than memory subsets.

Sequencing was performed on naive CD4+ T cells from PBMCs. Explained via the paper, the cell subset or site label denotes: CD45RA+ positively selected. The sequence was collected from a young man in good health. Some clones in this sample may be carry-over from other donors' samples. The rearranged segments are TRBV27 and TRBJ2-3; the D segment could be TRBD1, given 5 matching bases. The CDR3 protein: CASSLFHRFSTDTQYF. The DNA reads TGTGCCAGCAGTTTGTTCCACAGGTTTAGCACAGATACGCAGTATTTT.